The text below deals with one T cell receptor (beta chain). Antigen unknown. This sample was taken from a study of identical twins. Whole-study results and caveats: Fewer insertions were carried by abundant cord blood beta clonotypes, but none was seen in memory repertoires. Zero-insertion analyses were open to partial confounding by invariant MAIT and iNKT cells.

The length of the CDR3 is 16 residues. The germline CDR1 and CDR2 sequences are MNHEY and SMNVEV (reference sequence). Trimming took 3 bases from V and 2 from J, leaving 11 bases between them. Each CDR3 protein gets one entry after TCRdb re-called the 5' RACE reads with MiXCR. The table shows 700,000 to 950,000 distinct CDR3 sequences, with roughly 12% occurring only once. The data also belong to a second study, concerning yellow fever vaccine responses in identical twins.

The chain links TRBV27 to TRBJ2-6; D is tentatively TRBD1 or TRBD2 (5 bases each). This clonotype was sampled from a woman younger than 35 in good health. Material: PBMCs. As DNA, the CDR3 is TGTGCCAGCAGTTTGAGGGGAACAACTGGGGCCAACGTCCTGACTTTC. Residues: CASSLRGTTGANVLTF.